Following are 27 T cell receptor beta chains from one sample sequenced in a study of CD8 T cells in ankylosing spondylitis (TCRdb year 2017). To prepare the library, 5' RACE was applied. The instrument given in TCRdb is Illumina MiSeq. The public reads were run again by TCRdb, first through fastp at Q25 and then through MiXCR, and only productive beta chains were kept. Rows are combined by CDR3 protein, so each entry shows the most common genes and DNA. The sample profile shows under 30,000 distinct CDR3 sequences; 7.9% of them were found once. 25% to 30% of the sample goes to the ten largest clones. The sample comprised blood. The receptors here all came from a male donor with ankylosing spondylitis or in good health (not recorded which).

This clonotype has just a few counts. CDR3 in DNA: TGTGCCAGCAGCGGGGACAGGGATTATTCACCCCTCCACTTT. It translates to CASSGDRDYSPLHF. The chain uses TRBV6-5 and TRBJ1-6, with 9 bases lining up with TRBD1. V lost 6 bases, J lost 8 bases, and 5 bases stayed unmatched. The CDR3 is 14 amino acids. In germline, CDR1 is MNHEY, CDR2 SVGAGI.

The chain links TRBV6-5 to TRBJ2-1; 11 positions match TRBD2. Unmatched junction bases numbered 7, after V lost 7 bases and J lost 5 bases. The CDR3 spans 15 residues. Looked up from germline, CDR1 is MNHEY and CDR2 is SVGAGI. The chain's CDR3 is CASTPTSGTHNEQFF. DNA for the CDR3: TGTGCCAGCACACCGACTAGCGGGACTCACAATGAGCAGTTCTTC.

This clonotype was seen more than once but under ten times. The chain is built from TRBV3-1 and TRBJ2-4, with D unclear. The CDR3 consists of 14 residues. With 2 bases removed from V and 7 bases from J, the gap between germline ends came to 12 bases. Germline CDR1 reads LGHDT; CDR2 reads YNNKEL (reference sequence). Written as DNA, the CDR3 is TGTGCCAGCAGCCAAATAGAGAAAGGTAACATTCAGTACTTC. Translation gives CASSQIEKGNIQYF.

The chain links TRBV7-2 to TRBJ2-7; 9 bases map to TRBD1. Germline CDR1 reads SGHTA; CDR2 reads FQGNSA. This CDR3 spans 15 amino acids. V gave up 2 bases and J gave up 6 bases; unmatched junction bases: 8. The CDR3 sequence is CASSLKGTGFSEQYF. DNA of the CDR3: TGTGCCAGCAGCTTAAAAGGGACAGGGTTCTCCGAGCAGTACTTC.

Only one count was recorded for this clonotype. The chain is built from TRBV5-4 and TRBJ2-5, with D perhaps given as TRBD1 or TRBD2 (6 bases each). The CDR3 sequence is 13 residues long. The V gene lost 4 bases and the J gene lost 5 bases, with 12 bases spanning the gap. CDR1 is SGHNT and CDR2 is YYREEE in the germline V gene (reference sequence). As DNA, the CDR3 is TGTGCCAGCAGCCCCGTGGGGGGCGAGACCCAGTACTTC. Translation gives CASSPVGGETQYF.

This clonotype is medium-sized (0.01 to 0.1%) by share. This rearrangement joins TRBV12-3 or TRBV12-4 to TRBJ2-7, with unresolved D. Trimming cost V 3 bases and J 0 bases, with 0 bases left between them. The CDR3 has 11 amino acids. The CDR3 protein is CASSFSYEQYF. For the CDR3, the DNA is TGTGCCAGCAGTTTCTCCTACGAGCAGTACTTC.

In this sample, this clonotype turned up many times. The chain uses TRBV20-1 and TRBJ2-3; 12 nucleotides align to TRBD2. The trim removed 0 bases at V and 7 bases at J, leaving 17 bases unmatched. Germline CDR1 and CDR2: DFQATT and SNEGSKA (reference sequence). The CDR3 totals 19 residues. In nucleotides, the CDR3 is TGCAGTGCTAGAGATCGCCCCGTGTCTAGCGGGGGGGCCATAAATACGCAGTATTTT. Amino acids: CSARDRPVSSGGAINTQYF.

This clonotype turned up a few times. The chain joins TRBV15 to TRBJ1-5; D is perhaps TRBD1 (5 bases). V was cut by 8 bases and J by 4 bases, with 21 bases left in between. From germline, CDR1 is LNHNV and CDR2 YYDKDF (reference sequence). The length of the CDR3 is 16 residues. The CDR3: CATANRQGQRNQPQHF. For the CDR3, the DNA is TGTGCCACCGCTAACAGGCAAGGGCAGAGAAATCAGCCCCAGCATTTT.

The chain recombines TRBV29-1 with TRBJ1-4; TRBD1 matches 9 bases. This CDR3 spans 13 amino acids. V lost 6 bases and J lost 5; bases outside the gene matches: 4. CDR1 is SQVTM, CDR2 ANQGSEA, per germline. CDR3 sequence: CSVTTGGNEKLFF. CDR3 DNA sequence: TGCAGCGTGACTACAGGGGGCAATGAAAAACTGTTTTTT.

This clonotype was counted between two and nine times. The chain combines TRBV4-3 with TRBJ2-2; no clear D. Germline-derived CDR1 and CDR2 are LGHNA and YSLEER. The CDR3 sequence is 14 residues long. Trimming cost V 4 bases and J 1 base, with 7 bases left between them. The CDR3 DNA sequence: TGCGCCAGCAGCCTAGGAATGAACACCGGGGAGCTGTTTTTT. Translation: CASSLGMNTGELFF.

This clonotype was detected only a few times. The CDR3 DNA follows: TGTGCCAGCAGTTTTTTTGGGGGAACCACAGATACGCAGTATTTT. Translating gives CASSFFGGTTDTQYF. The chain recombines TRBV12-3 or TRBV12-4 with TRBJ2-3, with D perhaps assigned TRBD1 or TRBD2 (5 bases each). V was shortened by 3 bases and J by 2 bases, with 12 bases between the two germline ends. The CDR3 covers 15 residues.

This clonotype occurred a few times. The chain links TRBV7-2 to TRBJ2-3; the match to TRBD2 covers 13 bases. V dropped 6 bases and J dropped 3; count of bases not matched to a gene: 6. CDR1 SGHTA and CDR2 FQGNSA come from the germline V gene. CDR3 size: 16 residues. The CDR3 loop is CASSPRLAGGTDTQYF. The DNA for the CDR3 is TGTGCCAGCAGTCCAAGACTAGCGGGGGGTACAGATACGCAGTATTTT.

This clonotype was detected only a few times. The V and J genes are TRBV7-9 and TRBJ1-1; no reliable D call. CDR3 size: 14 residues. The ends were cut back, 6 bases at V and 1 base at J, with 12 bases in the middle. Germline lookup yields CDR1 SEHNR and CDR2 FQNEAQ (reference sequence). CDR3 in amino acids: CASREVQQNTEAFF. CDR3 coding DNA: TGTGCCAGCAGGGAGGTACAGCAGAACACTGAAGCTTTCTTT.

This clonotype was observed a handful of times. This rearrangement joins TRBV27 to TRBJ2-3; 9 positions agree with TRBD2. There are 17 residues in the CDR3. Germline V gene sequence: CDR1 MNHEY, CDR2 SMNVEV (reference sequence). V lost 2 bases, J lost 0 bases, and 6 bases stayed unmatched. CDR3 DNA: TGTGCCAGCAGTTTACTAGCGGGAATACATAGCACAGATACGCAGTATTTT. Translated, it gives CASSLLAGIHSTDTQYF.

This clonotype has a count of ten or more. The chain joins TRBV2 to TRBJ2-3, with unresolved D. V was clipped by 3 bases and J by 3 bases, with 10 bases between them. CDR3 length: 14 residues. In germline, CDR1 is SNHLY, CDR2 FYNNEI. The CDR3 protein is CASSEGRITDTQYF. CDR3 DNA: TGTGCCAGCAGTGAGGGCAGGATAACAGATACGCAGTATTTT.

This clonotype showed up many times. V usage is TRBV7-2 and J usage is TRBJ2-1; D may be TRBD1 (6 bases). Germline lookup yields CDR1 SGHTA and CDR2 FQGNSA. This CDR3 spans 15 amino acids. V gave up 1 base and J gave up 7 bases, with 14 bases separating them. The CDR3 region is CASSLGGRGWNEQFF. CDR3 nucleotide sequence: TGTGCCAGCAGCTTAGGTGGCAGGGGTTGGAATGAGCAGTTCTTC.

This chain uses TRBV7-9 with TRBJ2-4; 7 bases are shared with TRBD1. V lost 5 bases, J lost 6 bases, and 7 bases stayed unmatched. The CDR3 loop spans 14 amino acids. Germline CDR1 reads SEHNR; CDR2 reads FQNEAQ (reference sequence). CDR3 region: CASSATGVANIQYF. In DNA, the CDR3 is TGTGCCAGCAGCGCCACAGGGGTGGCAAACATTCAGTACTTC.

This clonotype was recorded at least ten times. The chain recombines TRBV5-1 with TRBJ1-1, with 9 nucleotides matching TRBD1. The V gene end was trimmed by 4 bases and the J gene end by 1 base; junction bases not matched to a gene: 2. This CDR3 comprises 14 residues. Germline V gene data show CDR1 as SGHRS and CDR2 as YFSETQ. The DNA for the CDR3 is TGCGCCAGCAGCAGGGACAGGGCGAACACTGAAGCTTTCTTT. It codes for CASSRDRANTEAFF.

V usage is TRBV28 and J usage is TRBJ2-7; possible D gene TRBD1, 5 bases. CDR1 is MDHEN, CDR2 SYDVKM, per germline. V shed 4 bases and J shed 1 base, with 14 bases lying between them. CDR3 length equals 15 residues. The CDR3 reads CASSSPQAGSYEQYV. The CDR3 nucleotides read TGTGCCAGCAGTTCGCCCCAGGCAGGGTCCTACGAGCAGTACGTC.

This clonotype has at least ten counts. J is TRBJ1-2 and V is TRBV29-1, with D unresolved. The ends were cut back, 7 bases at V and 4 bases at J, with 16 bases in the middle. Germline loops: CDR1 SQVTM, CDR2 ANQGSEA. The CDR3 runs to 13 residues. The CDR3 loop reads CSASDGMAYGYTF. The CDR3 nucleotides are TGCAGCGCTTCAGACGGCATGGCCTATGGCTACACCTTC.

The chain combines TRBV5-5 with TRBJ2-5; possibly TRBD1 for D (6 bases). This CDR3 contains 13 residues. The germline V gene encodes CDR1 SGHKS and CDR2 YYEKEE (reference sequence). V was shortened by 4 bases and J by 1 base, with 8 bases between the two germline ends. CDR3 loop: CASSRDIQETQYF. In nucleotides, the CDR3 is TGTGCCAGCAGCCGGGACATCCAAGAGACCCAGTACTTC.

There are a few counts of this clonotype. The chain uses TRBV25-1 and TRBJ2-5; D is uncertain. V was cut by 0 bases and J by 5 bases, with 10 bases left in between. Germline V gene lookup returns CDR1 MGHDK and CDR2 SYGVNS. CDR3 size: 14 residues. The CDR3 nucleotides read TGTGCCAGCAGTGAATATGCAGGCGGTGAGACCCAGTACTTC. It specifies CASSEYAGGETQYF.

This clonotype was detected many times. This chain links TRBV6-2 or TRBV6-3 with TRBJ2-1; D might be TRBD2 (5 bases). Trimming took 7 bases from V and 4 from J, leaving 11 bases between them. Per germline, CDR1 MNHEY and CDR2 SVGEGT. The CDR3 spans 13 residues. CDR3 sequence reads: CASTQREYNEQFF. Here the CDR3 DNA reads TGTGCCAGCACCCAGAGGGAGTACAATGAGCAGTTCTTC.

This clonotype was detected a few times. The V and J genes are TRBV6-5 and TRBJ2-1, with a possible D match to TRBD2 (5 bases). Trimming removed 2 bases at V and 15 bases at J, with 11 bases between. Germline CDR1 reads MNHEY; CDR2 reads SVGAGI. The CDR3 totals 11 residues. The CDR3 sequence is CASSYVGVWFF. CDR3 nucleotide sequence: TGTGCCAGCAGTTACGTCGGGGTCTGGTTCTTC.

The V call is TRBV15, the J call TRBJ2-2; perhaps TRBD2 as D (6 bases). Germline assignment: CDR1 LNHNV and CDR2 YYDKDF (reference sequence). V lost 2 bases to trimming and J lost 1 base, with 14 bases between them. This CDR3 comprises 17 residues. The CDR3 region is CATSRHQNSGNTGELFF. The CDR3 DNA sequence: TGTGCCACCAGCAGACACCAAAATAGCGGGAACACCGGGGAGCTGTTTTTT.

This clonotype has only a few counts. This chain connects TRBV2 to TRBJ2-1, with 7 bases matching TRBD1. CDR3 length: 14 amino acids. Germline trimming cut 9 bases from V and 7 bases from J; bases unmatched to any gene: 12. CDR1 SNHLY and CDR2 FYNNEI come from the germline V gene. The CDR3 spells CARGRGGGLNEQFF. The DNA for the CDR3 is TGTGCCAGAGGGAGAGGGGGCGGCCTTAATGAGCAGTTCTTC.

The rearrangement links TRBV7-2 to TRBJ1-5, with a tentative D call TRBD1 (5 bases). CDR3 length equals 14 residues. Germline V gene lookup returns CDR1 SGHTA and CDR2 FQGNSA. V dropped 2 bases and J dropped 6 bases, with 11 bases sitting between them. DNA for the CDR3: TGTGCCAGCAGCTTAAGGCAGGGAAGTCAGCCCCAGCATTTT. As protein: CASSLRQGSQPQHF.